What follows describes a single T cell receptor (beta chain). It has no known antigen specificity. No base-level quality is on record; no much larger clone is a single base apart. The record originates from a study of blood T cell repertoires in COVID-19 (dated by TCRdb to about 2020). Study-level background: Samples covering the acute and convalescent phases of COVID-19 were provided by collaborators in the United States, Italy and Spain. The material from the prospective study consisted of cDNA or gDNA derived from T cells, B-cell-depleted T cells, or PBMCs. Deeply sampled blood TCRbeta repertoires from subjects exposed to, actively infected with, or recovered from COVID-19 were included in the dataset. The repertoires were released in a freely available public database meant as a resource for research on the immune response to SARS-CoV-2. The samples were drawn from two sources: the first 160 participants of the ongoing ImmuneRACE study, and fewer than 1,500 subjects contributed by 6 global collaborators. Nearly every sample came with metadata listing a de-identified subject ID, COVID-19 status, age in years and sex. Where HLA class I and class II types were available, the types were taken from metadata supplied by the sample provider, not from assay-based typing.

Taken from the germline V gene, the CDR1 and CDR2 loops are MDHEN and SYDVKM. V is cut by 3 bases and J by 5 bases, and the space between the germline ends is 7 bases. The CDR3, cysteine through phenylalanine, is 12 amino acids long. Just CDR3 DNA is preserved here, 36 bases in frame from base 1. The immunoSEQ Assay, a bias-controlled multiplex PCR, was used to amplify TCRbeta CDR3 regions from genomic DNA. On the study's bioinformatics: The number of nucleated cells in each sample was estimated from the amplification of reference gene primers within the assay. Sequence reads were collapsed and filtered to measure the absolute abundance of every unique TCRbeta CDR3 rearrangement. For each sample, productive Simpson clonality was calculated as the square root of Simpson's diversity index over productive rearrangements. The table was pulled from immuneACCESS by TCRdb, which kept in-frame rearrangements only. Such tables lose some clones; where checked, under half of the loss comes from unresolved V genes, and the rest has no known cause. V and J calls plus clone size are reproduced from that table; the DNA served to infer D and trimming. The sample table shows 83,000 or so clones, and about 75% are seen once. Roughly 10% of the sample comes from the top ten.

The collaborating institutions used their own protocols to collect whole blood in K2EDTA tubes. Collaborator samples were shipped for TCRbeta analysis as frozen whole blood, isolated PBMCs, or DNA extracted from either sample type. What the research found in general, with its limitations: How much clinical and demographic metadata was included differed by source and by participant, and the metadata was provided uncurated.

Sequences were obtained from peripheral blood. This sequence was found in an elderly woman with acute or convalescent COVID-19. The chain employs TRBV28 and TRBJ1-2, with the D gene call left open. The nucleotide sequence is given as TGTGCCAGCAGTTTTTCGGTTTATGGCTACACCTTC. It translates to CASSFSVYGYTF.